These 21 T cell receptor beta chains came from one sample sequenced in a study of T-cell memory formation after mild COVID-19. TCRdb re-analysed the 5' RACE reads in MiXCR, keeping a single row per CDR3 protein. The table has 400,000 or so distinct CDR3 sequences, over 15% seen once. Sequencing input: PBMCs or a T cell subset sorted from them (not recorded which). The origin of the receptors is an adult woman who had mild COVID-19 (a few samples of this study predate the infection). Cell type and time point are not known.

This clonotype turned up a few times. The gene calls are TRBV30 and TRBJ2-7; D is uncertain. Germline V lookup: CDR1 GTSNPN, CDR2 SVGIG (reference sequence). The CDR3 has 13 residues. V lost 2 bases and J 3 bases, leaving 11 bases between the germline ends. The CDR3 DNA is TGTGCCTGGAGTTCGGACGGATTCTACGAGCAGTACTTC. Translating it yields CAWSSDGFYEQYF.

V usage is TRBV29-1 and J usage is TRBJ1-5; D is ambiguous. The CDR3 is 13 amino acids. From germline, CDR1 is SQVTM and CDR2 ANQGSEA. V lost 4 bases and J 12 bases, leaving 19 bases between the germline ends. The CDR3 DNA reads TGCAGCGTTGCGGATGATACACGAGGCGTCCAGCATTTT. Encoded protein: CSVADDTRGVQHF.

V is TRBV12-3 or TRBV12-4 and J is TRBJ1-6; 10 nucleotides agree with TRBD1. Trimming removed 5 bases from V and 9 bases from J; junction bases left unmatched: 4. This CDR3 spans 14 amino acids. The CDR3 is CASSKGQGFSPLHF. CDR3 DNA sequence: TGTGCCAGCAGTAAGGGACAGGGGTTTTCACCCCTCCACTTT.

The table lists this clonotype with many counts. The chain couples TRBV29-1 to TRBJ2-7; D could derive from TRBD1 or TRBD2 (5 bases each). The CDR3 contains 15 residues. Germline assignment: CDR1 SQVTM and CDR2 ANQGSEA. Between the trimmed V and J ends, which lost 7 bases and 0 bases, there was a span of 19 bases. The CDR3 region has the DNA TGCAGCGCCCTGGCAGGGAGTTACGGCTCCTACGAGCAGTACTTC. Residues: CSALAGSYGSYEQYF.

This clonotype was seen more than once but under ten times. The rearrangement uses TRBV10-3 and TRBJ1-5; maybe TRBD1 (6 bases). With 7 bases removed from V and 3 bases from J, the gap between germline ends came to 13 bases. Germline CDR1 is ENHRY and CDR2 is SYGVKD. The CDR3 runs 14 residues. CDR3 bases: TGTGCCATCAACCCCACAGGGTTCAATCAGCCCCAGCATTTT. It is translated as CAINPTGFNQPQHF.

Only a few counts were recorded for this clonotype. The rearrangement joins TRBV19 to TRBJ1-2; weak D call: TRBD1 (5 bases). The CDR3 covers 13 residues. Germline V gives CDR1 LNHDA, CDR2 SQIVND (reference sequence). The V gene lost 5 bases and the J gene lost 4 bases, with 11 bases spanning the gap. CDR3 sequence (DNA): TGTGCCAGTAGTGTCCCAGGGTCCTATGGCTACACCTTC. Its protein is CASSVPGSYGYTF.

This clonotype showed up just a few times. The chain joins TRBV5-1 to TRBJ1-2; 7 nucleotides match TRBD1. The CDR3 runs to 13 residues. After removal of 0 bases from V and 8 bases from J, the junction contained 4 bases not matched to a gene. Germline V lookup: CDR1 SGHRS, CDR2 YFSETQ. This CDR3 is CASSLDSDRGYTF. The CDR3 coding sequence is TGCGCCAGCAGCTTGGATTCGGACAGGGGCTACACCTTC.

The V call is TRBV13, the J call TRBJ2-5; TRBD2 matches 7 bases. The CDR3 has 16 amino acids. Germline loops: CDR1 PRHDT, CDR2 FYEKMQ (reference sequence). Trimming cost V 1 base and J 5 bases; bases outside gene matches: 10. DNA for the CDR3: TGTGCCAGCAGCTTAGTAGTGGCGGGAGCTCGTGAGACCCAGTACTTC. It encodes CASSLVVAGARETQYF.

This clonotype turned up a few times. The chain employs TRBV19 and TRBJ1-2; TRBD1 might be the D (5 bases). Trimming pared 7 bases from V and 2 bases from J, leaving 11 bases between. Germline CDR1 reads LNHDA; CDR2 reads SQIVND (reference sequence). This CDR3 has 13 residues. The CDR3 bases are TGTGCCAGTAACCCCCGGGGGAACTATGGCTACACCTTC. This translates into CASNPRGNYGYTF.

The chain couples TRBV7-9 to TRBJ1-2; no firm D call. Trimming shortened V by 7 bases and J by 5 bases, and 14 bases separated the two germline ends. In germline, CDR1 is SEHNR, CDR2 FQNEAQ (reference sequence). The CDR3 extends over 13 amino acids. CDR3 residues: CASNSAELYGYTF. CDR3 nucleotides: TGTGCCAGCAACAGCGCAGAGCTTTATGGCTACACCTTC.

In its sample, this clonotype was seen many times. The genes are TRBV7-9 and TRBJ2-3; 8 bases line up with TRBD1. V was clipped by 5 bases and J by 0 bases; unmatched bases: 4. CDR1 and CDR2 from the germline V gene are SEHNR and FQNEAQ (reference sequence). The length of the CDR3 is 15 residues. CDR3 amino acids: CASSRGQGSTDTQYF. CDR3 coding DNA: TGTGCCAGCAGCAGAGGACAGGGAAGCACAGATACGCAGTATTTT.

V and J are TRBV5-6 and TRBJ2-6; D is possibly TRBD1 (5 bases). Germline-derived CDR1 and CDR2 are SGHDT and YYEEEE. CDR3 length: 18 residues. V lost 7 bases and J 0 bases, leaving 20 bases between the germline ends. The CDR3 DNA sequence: TGTGCCAGCTTGACCAGGGATATCCCTAGCTCTGGGGCCAACGTCCTGACTTTC. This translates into CASLTRDIPSSGANVLTF. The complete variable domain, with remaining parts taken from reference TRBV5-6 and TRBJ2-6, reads DAGVTQSPTHLIKTRGQQVTLRCSPKSGHDTVSWYQQALGQGPQFIFQYYEEEERQRGNFPDRFSGHQFPNYSSELNVNALLLGDSALYLCASLTRDIPSSGANVLTFGAGSRLTVL.

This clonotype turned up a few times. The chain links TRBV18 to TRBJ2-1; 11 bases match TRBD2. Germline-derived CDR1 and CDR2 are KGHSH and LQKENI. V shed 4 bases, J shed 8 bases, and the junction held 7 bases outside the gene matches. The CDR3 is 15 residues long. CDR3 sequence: CASSQTSGSVDEQFF. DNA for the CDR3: TGTGCCAGCTCACAAACTAGCGGGAGTGTCGATGAGCAGTTCTTC.

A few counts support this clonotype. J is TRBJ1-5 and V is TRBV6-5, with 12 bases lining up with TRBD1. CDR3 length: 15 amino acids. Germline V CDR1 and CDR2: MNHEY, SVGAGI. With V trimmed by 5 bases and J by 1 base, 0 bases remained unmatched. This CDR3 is CASSGTGGSNQPQHF. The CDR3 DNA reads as TGTGCCAGCAGTGGGACAGGGGGCAGCAATCAGCCCCAGCATTTT.

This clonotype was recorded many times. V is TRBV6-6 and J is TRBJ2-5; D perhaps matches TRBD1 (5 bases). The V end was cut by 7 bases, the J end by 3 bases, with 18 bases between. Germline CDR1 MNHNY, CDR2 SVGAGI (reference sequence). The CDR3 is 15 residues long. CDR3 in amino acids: CASKKGVGREETQYF. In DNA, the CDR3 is TGTGCCAGCAAGAAAGGAGTGGGGCGAGAAGAGACCCAGTACTTC.

CDR3 in amino acids: CASSVDWTGTNTGELFF. The CDR3 DNA reads TGTGCCAGCAGCGTAGATTGGACAGGAACGAACACCGGGGAGCTGTTTTTT. The rearrangement uses TRBV9 and TRBJ2-2; the match to TRBD1 covers 7 bases. Germline assignment: CDR1 SGDLS and CDR2 YYNGEE. This CDR3 comprises 17 residues. Trimming cost V 0 bases and J 0 bases; bases outside gene matches: 5. Combining the CDR3 with reference TRBV9 and TRBJ2-2 gives the whole variable domain DSGVTQTPKHLITATGQRVTLRCSPRSGDLSVYWYQQSLDQGLQFLIQYYNGEERAKGNILERFSAQQFPDLHSELNLSSLELGDSALYFCASSVDWTGTNTGELFFGEGSRLTVL.

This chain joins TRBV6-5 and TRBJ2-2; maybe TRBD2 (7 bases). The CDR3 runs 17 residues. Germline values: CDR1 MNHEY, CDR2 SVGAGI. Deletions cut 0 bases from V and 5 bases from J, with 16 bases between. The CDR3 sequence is CASSYSRGRADTGELFF. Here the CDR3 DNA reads TGTGCCAGCAGTTACTCGAGGGGGAGGGCCGATACCGGGGAGCTGTTTTTT.

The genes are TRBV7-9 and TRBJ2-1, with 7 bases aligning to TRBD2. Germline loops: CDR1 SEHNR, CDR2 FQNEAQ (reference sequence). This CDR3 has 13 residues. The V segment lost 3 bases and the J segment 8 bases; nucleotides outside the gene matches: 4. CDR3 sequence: CASSFEAGHEQFF. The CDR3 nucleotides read TGTGCCAGCAGCTTCGAAGCGGGGCATGAGCAGTTCTTC.

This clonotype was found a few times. This CDR3 reads CASSLSWPSGGVYNEQFF. As DNA, the CDR3 is TGTGCCAGCAGCTTAAGCTGGCCTAGCGGGGGGGTTTACAATGAGCAGTTCTTC. The V call is TRBV7-3, the J call TRBJ2-1; 12 bases align to TRBD2. Germline lookup yields CDR1 SGHTA and CDR2 FQGTGA. Trimming removed 1 base from V and 4 bases from J; junction bases left unmatched: 8. The CDR3 is 18 residues long.

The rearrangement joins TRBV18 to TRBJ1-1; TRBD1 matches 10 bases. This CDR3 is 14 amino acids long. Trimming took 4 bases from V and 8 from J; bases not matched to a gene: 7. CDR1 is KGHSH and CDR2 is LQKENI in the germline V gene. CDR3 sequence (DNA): TGTGCCAGCTCACTGCTGGACAGGGGGGACGAAGCTTTCTTT. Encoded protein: CASSLLDRGDEAFF.

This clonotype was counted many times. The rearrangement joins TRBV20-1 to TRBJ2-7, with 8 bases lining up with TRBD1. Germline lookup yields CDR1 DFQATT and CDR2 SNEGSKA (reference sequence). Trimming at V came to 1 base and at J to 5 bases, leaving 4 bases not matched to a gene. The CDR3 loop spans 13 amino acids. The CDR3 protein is CSARGQGADEQYF. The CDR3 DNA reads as TGCAGTGCTAGAGGTCAGGGGGCGGACGAGCAGTACTTC.